This TCR beta chain was captured by sequencing in a study of T cell responses to AZD1222 COVID-19 vaccine. General study points: Among spike-specific TCRs, nearly half reportedly target unmutated variant regions. Just a handful of AZD1222 recipients tested seropositive at baseline. It should be noted that donors were predominantly white British and more often female, and clonal diversity was possibly underestimated.

This clone was found once. Its antigen is as yet unknown. The CDR3 runs 14 residues. Germline-derived CDR1 and CDR2 are MGHRA and YSYEKL. J lost 2 bases, V lost 6 bases, and 7 bases had no gene match. Sequencing used immunoSEQ multiplex PCR; TCRdb keeps in-frame clones, though not all of them. The sample consists of roughly 100,000 clones, approximately 90% of them appearing once. The sample in question was peripheral blood, obtained on day 0 of AZD1222 vaccination. This receptor was taken from an adult in good health. The genes are TRBV4-1 and TRBJ2-7; TRBD2 matches at 7 bases. DNA of the CDR3: TGCGCCAGCAGTTGGGAGGGAGGACCCTACGAGCAGTACTTC. The encoded protein is CASSWEGGPYEQYF.